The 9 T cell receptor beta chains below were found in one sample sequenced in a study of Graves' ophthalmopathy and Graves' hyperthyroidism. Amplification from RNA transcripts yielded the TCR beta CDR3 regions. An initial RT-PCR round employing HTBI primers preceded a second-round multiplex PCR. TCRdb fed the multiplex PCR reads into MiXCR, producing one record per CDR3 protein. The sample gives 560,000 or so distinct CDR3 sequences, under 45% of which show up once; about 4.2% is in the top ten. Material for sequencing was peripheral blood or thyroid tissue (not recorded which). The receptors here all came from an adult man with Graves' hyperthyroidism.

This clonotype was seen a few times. CDR3 in amino acids: CAIRPGQGPEQYF. In nucleotides, the CDR3 is TGTGCCATCCGACCGGGACAGGGTCCCGAGCAGTACTTC. The chain uses TRBV10-3 and TRBJ2-7, with 9 bases aligning to TRBD1. The CDR3 extends over 13 amino acids. Per germline, CDR1 ENHRY and CDR2 SYGVKD. The ends lost 8 bases at V and 6 bases at J; junction bases unmatched: 8.

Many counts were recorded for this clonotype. The CDR3 DNA sequence: TGTGCCACCAGTGATCCATACGGGGGTGGCTACACCTTC. This gives the protein CATSDPYGGGYTF. The chain joins TRBV24-1 to TRBJ1-2; a possible D gene is TRBD1 (5 bases). The V and J ends lost 3 bases and 7 bases respectively, with 11 bases between them. The CDR3 is made up of 13 amino acids. Looked up from germline, CDR1 is KGHDR and CDR2 is SFDVKD.

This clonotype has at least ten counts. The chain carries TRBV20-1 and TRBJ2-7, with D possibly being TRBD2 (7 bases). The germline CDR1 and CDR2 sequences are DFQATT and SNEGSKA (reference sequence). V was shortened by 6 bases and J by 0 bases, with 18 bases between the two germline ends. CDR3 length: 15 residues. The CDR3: CSAERGGEISYEQYF. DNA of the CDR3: TGCAGTGCAGAACGCGGGGGCGAGATCTCCTACGAGCAGTACTTC.

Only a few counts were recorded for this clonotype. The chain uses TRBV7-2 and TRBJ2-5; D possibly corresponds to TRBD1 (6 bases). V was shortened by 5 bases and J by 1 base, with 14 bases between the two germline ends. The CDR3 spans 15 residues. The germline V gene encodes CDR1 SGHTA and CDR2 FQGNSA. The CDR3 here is CASSAQTGRQETQYF. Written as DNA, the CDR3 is TGTGCCAGCAGCGCCCAGACAGGCCGCCAAGAGACCCAGTACTTC. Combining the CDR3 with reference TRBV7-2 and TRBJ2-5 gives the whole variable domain GAGVSQSPSNKVTEKGKDVELRCDPISGHTALYWYRQSLGQGLEFLIYFQGNSAPDKSGLPSDRFSAERTGGSVSTLTIQRTQQEDSAVYLCASSAQTGRQETQYFGPGTRLLVL.

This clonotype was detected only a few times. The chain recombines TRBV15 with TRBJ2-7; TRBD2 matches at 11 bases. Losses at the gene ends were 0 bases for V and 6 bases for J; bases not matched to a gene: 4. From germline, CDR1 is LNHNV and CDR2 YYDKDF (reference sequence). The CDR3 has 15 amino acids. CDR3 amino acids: CATSRELAGVSEQYF. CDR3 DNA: TGTGCCACCAGCAGAGAACTAGCGGGAGTAAGCGAGCAGTACTTC.

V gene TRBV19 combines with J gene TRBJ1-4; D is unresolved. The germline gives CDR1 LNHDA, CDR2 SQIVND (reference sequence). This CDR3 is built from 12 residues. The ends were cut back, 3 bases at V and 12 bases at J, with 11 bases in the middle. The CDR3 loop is CASSMRADELFF. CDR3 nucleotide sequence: TGTGCCAGTAGTATGAGGGCAGATGAACTGTTTTTT.

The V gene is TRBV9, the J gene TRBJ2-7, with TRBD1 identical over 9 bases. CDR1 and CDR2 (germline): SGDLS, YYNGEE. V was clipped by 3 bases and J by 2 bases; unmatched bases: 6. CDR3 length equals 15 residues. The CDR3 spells CASSADGTGPYEQYF. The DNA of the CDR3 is TGTGCCAGCAGCGCGGACGGGACAGGGCCCTACGAGCAGTACTTC.

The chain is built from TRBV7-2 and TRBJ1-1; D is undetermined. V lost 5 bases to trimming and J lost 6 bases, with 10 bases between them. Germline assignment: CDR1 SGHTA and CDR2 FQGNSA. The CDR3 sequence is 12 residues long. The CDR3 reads CASSLGPAEAFF. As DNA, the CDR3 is TGTGCCAGCAGCCTCGGACCCGCTGAAGCTTTCTTT. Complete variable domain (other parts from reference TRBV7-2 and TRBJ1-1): GAGVSQSPSNKVTEKGKDVELRCDPISGHTALYWYRQSLGQGLEFLIYFQGNSAPDKSGLPSDRFSAERTGGSVSTLTIQRTQQEDSAVYLCASSLGPAEAFFGQGTRLTVV.

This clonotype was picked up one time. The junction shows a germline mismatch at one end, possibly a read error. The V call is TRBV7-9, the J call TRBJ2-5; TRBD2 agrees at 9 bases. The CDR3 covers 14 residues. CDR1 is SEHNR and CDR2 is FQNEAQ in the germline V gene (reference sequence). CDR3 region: CASSSLAGQETQCF. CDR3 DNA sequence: TGTGCCAGCAGCTCACTAGCGGGCCAAGAGACCCAGTGCTTC.